This TCR beta chain was recovered during a study of a mutant IDH1 vaccine in newly diagnosed glioma. Germline V gene lookup returns CDR1 SGDLS and CDR2 YYNGEE. This CDR3 region has 13 residues. Trimming at V came to 2 bases and at J to 4 bases, leaving 2 bases not matched to a gene. Noted time point: week 11, during vaccination. What each vaccine dose contained was 300 ug of mutant IDH1 20-mer peptide, accompanied by topical imiquimod. This clone was picked up one time. Its specificity is unknown. Sequenced by immunoSEQ multiplex PCR; TCRdb stores in-frame clones only, minus some. The sample consists of about 25,000 clones, around 82% of them appearing once.

V is TRBV9 and J is TRBJ1-2, with TRBD1 identical over 7 bases. The TCR sequence derives from a woman in her late teens or twenties with glioma. The sample in question was PBMCs, obtained from a glioma patient whose treatment included an IDH1 peptide vaccine. The CDR3 sequence: CASSVGTVYGYTF. In DNA form, the CDR3 reads TGTGCCAGCAGCGTGGGGACAGTCTATGGCTACACCTTC.